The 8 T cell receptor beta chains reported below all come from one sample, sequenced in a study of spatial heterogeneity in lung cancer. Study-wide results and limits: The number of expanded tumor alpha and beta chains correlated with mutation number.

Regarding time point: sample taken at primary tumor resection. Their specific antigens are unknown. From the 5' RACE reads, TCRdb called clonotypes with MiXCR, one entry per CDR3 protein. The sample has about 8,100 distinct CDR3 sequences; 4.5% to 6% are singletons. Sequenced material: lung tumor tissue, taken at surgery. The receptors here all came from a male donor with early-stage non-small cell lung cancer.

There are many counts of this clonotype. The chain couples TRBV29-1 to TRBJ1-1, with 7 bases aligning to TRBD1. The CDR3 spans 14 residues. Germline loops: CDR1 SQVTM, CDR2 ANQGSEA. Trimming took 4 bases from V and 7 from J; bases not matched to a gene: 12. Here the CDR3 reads CSVVISGTALEAFF. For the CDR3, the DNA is TGCAGCGTTGTCATCTCCGGGACAGCTCTTGAAGCTTTCTTT.

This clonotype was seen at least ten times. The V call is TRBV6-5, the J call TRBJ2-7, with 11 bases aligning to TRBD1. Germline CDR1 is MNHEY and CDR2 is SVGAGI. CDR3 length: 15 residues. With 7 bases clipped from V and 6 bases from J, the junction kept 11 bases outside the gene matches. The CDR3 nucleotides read TGTGCCAGCATACCGTACGGGACAGGGGGTGTCGAGCAGTACTTC. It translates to CASIPYGTGGVEQYF.

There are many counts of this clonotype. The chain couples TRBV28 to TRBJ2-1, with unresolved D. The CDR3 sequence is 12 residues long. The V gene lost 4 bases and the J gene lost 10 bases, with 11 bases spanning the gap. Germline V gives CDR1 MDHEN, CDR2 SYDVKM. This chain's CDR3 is CASSSYTYEQFF. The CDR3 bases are TGTGCCAGCAGTTCTTACACCTACGAGCAGTTCTTC.

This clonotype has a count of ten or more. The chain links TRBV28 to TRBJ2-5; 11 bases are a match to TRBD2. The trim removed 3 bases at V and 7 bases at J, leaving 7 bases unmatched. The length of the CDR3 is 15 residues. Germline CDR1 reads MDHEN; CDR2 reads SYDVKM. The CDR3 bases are TGTGCCAGCAGTTTGACTAGCGGGGTTGGGGGGACCCAGTACTTC. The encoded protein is CASSLTSGVGGTQYF.

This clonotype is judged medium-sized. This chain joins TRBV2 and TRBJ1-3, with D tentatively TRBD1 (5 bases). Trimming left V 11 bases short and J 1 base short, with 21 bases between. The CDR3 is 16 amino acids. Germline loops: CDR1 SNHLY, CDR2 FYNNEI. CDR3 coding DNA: TGTGCCTTCACCCCGATATACAGGAATTCTGGAAACACCATATATTTT. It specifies CAFTPIYRNSGNTIYF.

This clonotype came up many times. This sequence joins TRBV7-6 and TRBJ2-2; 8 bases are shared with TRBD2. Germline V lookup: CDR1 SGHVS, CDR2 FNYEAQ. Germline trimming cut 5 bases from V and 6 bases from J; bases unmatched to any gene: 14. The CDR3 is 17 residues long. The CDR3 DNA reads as TGTGCCAGCAGCCTCAGAGAACCGGGACTAGTCTCCGGGGAGCTGTTTTTT. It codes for CASSLREPGLVSGELFF. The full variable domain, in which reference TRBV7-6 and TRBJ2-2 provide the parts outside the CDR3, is GAGVSQSPRYKVTKRGQDVALRCDPISGHVSLYWYRQALGQGPEFLTYFNYEAQQDKSGLPNDRFSAERPEGSISTLTIQRTEQRDSAMYRCASSLREPGLVSGELFFGEGSRLTVL.

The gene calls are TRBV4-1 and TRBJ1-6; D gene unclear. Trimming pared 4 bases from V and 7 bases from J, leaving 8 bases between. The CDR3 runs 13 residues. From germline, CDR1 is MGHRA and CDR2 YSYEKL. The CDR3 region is CASSRQPNSPLHF. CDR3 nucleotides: TGCGCCAGCAGCCGTCAGCCGAATTCACCCCTCCACTTT.

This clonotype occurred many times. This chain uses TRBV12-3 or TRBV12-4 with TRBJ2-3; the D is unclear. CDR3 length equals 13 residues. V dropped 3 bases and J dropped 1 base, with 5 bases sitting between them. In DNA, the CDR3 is TGTGCCAGCAGTTTTGGGGGCACAGATACGCAGTATTTT. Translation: CASSFGGTDTQYF.